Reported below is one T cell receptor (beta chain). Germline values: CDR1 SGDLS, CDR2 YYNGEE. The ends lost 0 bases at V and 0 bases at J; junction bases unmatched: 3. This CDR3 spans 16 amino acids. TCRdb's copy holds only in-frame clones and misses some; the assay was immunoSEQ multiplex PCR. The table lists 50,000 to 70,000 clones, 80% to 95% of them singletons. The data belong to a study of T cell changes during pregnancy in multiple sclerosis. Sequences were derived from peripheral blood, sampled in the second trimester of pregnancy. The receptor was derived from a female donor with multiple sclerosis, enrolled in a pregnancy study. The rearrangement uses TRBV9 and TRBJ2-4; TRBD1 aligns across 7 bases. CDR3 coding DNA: TGTGCCAGCAGCGTAGGGACAGGAGTAGCCAAAAACATTCAGTACTTC. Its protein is CASSVGTGVAKNIQYF.